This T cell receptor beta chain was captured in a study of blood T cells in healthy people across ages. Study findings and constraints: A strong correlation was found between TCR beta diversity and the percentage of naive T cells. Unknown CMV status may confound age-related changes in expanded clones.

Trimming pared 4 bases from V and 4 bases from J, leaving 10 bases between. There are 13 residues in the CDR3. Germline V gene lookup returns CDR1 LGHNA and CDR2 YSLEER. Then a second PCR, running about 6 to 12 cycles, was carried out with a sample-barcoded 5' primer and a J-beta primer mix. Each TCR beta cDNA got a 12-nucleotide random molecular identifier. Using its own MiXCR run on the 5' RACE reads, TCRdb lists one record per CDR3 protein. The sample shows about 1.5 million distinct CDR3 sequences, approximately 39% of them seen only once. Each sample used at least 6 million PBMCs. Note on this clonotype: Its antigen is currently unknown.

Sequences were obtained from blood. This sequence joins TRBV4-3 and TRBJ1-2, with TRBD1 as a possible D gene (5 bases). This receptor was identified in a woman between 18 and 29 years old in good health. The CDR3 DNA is TGCGCCAGCAGCCCGGGACCCTTCTATGGCTACACCTTC. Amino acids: CASSPGPFYGYTF.